The present T cell receptor beta chain was sequenced within a study of T-cell memory formation after mild COVID-19. Study as a whole: TCR clusters were mostly confined to one donor each.

The V gene lost 4 bases and the J gene lost 0 bases, with 10 bases spanning the gap. The CDR3 spans 15 residues. CDR1 and CDR2 from the germline V gene are SGHAT and FQNNGV. TCRdb reprocessed the 5' RACE reads via MiXCR and lists one record per CDR3 protein. The data contain more than 250,000 distinct CDR3 sequences, 15% to 20% of them singletons. As regards this clonotype: What it binds is not known.

Study results and caveats: Mainly CM and EM harbored the contracting CD4+ clones; mainly EMRA harbored the CD8+ ones.

The chain has TRBV11-2 and TRBJ2-1; D ambiguous. Sequenced: PBMCs or a T cell subset sorted from them (not recorded which). This TCR came from a man aged 18 to 30 who had mild COVID-19 (a few samples of this study predate the infection). Cell type and time point are not known. The CDR3 bases are TGTGCCAGCAGCTCCGTTTACGACTCCTACAATGAGCAGTTCTTC. Translated: CASSSVYDSYNEQFF.